Below are 20 T cell receptor beta chains sequenced from a single sample in a study of shared clonotypes between healthy human individuals. TCRdb's copy holds only in-frame clones and misses some; the assay was immunoSEQ multiplex PCR. The sample has around 1,000,000 clones; approximately 80% are singletons. The sequenced sample consisted of memory CD4+ T cells from PBMCs. Regarding subset: CD45RA-negative fraction. The source of these receptors is a man aged 18 to 30 in good health. Some clones in this sample may be carry-over from other donors' samples.

J is TRBJ1-5 and V is TRBV19, with 7 nucleotides matching TRBD1. This CDR3 contains 15 residues. Germline-derived CDR1 and CDR2 are LNHDA and SQIVND (reference sequence). The V gene end was trimmed by 3 bases and the J gene end by 0 bases; junction bases not matched to a gene: 2. CDR3 sequence: CASSIYRGSNQPQHF. CDR3 coding DNA: TGTGCCAGTAGTATTTACAGGGGTAGCAATCAGCCCCAGCATTTT.

The chain has TRBV7-2 and TRBJ1-2; 7 bases align to TRBD1. This CDR3 is 14 amino acids long. Germline V gene data show CDR1 as SGHTA and CDR2 as FQGNSA. The V gene end was trimmed by 5 bases and the J gene end by 7 bases; junction bases not matched to a gene: 10. The DNA for the CDR3 is TGTGCCAGCAGCAGACCGGGACAGTTGGGTGGCTACACCTTC. Translating it yields CASSRPGQLGGYTF.

The chain links TRBV6-6 to TRBJ1-1; D remains ambiguous. Per the germline V gene, CDR1 is MNHNY and CDR2 is SVGAGI (reference sequence). The CDR3 spans 13 residues. Trimming cost V 2 bases and J 0 bases, with 4 bases left between them. The CDR3 bases are TGTGCCAGCAGTTACATGATGAACACTGAAGCTTTCTTT. Protein product: CASSYMMNTEAFF.

This chain connects TRBV27 to TRBJ2-1, with a weak D call TRBD1 (5 bases). The CDR3 totals 15 residues. The V gene's germline CDR1 is MNHEY and CDR2 SMNVEV (reference sequence). The V end lost 0 bases, the J end lost 6 bases, and 12 bases lay between the germline ends. The CDR3 region is CASSLSSRQGNEQFF. The CDR3, as DNA: TGTGCCAGCAGTTTATCGTCGCGGCAGGGCAATGAGCAGTTCTTC.

This clone was picked up one time. The V gene is TRBV5-7, the J gene TRBJ1-1; D remains ambiguous. TRBV5-7 is marked as an open reading frame, function uncertain. CDR3 length: 14 amino acids. Trimming removed 4 bases at V and 0 bases at J, with 10 bases between. CDR3 protein: CASSRRLVNTEAFF. CDR3 sequence (DNA): TGTGCCAGCAGCCGTCGGTTGGTGAACACTGAAGCTTTCTTT.

The CDR3 sequence: CSAKTLKDTGELFF. The CDR3 bases are TGCAGCGCAAAGACTCTTAAGGACACCGGGGAGCTGTTTTTT. V gene TRBV29-1 combines with J gene TRBJ2-2; D gene uncertain. Germline V lookup: CDR1 SQVTM, CDR2 ANQGSEA. The CDR3 contains 14 residues. The V end was cut by 7 bases, the J end by 3 bases, with 15 bases between.

This chain uses TRBV7-2 with TRBJ1-1; D is perhaps TRBD1 (6 bases). CDR3 size: 15 residues. Germline loops: CDR1 SGHTA, CDR2 FQGNSA. Trimming cost V 2 bases and J 7 bases, with 17 bases left between them. The CDR3 here is CASSLTAAGEGEAFF. CDR3 sequence (DNA): TGTGCCAGCAGCTTAACGGCCGCAGGGGAGGGTGAAGCTTTCTTT.

Concerning this clone itself: A far larger clone is just one base off, so this is likely a read error. The chain combines TRBV6-6 with TRBJ2-1, with D uncertain. Germline CDR1 reads MNHNY; CDR2 reads SVGAGI (reference sequence). CDR3 length: 11 amino acids. V was shortened by 6 bases and J by 8 bases, with 8 bases between the two germline ends. CDR3 sequence: CASSPSDEQFF. For the CDR3, the DNA is TGTGCCAGCAGCCCGTCGGATGAGCAGTTCTTC.

The chain couples TRBV6-1 to TRBJ1-4; TRBD1 might be the D (5 bases). The CDR3 contains 15 residues. Trimming left V 1 base short and J 10 bases short, with 16 bases between. Germline assignment: CDR1 MNHNS and CDR2 SASEGT. The CDR3 DNA is TGTGCCAGCAGTGAAGGAAGGGGAACCTGGGGAAAACTGTTTTTT. Amino acid sequence: CASSEGRGTWGKLFF.

This clone was recorded once. J is TRBJ1-5 and V is TRBV27; D gene unclear. This CDR3 comprises 16 residues. Between the trimmed V and J ends, which lost 5 bases and 2 bases, there was a span of 16 bases. Germline assignment: CDR1 MNHEY and CDR2 SMNVEV (reference sequence). In DNA, the CDR3 is TGTGCCAGCAGTAATAACGGAATGGTGGGCAATCAGCCCCAGCATTTT. It is translated as CASSNNGMVGNQPQHF.

This clone was detected ten times or more. The chain is built from TRBV7-9 and TRBJ1-2; no firm D call. The V gene lost 1 base and the J gene lost 2 bases, with 8 bases spanning the gap. This CDR3 has 14 residues. Looked up from germline, CDR1 is SEHNR and CDR2 is FQNEAQ (reference sequence). The CDR3 region has the DNA TGTGCCAGCAGCTTAGGCCAGTGGAACTATGGCTACACCTTC. This translates into CASSLGQWNYGYTF.

Many counts were recorded for this clone. V is TRBV12-5 and J is TRBJ2-1; TRBD2 aligns across 13 bases. Trimming removed 6 bases from V and 6 bases from J; junction bases left unmatched: 11. The CDR3 has 17 amino acids. Germline CDR1 and CDR2: LGHNT and FRNRAP. CDR3 protein: CASGPTSGRARSNEQFF. In nucleotides, the CDR3 is TGTGCTAGTGGGCCAACTAGCGGGAGGGCCAGGAGCAATGAGCAGTTCTTC. Together with reference TRBV12-5 and TRBJ2-1, the CDR3 gives the full variable domain: DARVTQTPRHKVTEMGQEVTMRCQPILGHNTVFWYRQTMMQGLELLAYFRNRAPLDDSGMPKDRFSAEMPDATLATLKIQPSEPRDSAVYFCASGPTSGRARSNEQFFGPGTRLTVL.

The chain employs TRBV7-2 and TRBJ2-7; 7 bases match TRBD1. Looked up from germline, CDR1 is SGHTA and CDR2 is FQGNSA. This CDR3 spans 16 amino acids. Trimming removed 7 bases from V and 2 bases from J; junction bases left unmatched: 14. CDR3 nucleotide sequence: TGTGCCAGCACCCGAGTAGGCTGGGACAGAACCTACGAGCAGTACTTC. It codes for CASTRVGWDRTYEQYF.

CDR3 in amino acids: CASRYGLAYLYEQYF. In DNA form, the CDR3 reads TGTGCAAGTCGATACGGACTAGCGTACCTCTACGAGCAGTACTTC. V usage is TRBV12-2 and J usage is TRBJ2-7; the table's D gene call, TRBD2, was not cross checked with the DNA. TRBV12-2 is a listed pseudogene. This CDR3 is built from 15 residues.

Written as DNA, the CDR3 is TGTGCCAGCAGTTCCTTGGGGTCCAGGACTGAAGCTTTCTTT. This encodes CASSSLGSRTEAFF. This sequence joins TRBV28 and TRBJ1-1; D gene ambiguous. CDR1 MDHEN and CDR2 SYDVKM come from the germline V gene. The CDR3 spans 14 residues. The ends were cut back, 4 bases at V and 5 bases at J, with 14 bases in the middle. Supplemented by reference TRBV28 and TRBJ1-1, the full variable domain reads DVKVTQSSRYLVKRTGEKVFLECVQDMDHENMFWYRQDPGLGLRLIYFSYDVKMKEKGDIPEGYSVSREKKERFSLILESASTNQTSMYLCASSSLGSRTEAFFGQGTRLTVV.

The chain couples TRBV6-6 to TRBJ2-2; a weak D match, TRBD2 (5 bases). The CDR3 is 15 residues long. CDR1 and CDR2 (germline): MNHNY, SVGAGI (reference sequence). Between the trimmed V and J ends, which lost 4 bases and 3 bases, there was a span of 12 bases. The CDR3 coding sequence is TGTGCCAGCAGTTTAGTGGGAGCAGACACCGGGGAGCTGTTTTTT. This gives the protein CASSLVGADTGELFF.

This chain uses TRBV7-7 with TRBJ2-5; 11 nucleotides match TRBD2. The V gene's germline CDR1 is SSHAT and CDR2 FNYEAQ (reference sequence). This CDR3 is 15 amino acids long. V lost 5 bases, J lost 4 bases, and 6 bases stayed unmatched. The CDR3 sequence is CASSRLAGGVETQYF. The DNA for the CDR3 is TGTGCCAGCAGCAGATTAGCGGGAGGGGTAGAGACCCAGTACTTC.

This clone came up many times. The CDR3 DNA reads as TGTGCCAGCAGTTTTGGTCAGCGTGGGGGTGCTGGCTACACCTTC. It codes for CASSFGQRGGAGYTF. The V gene is TRBV27, the J gene TRBJ1-2, with a possible D match to TRBD1 (5 bases). In germline, CDR1 is MNHEY, CDR2 SMNVEV (reference sequence). V lost 3 bases to trimming and J lost 7 bases, with 18 bases between them. This CDR3 comprises 15 residues.

This clone was observed a single time. Just one base apart from a much larger clone, this may be a read error. V usage is TRBV6-6 and J usage is TRBJ2-7; D is possibly TRBD2 (5 bases). V dropped 2 bases and J dropped 5 bases, with 13 bases sitting between them. CDR1 is MNHNY, CDR2 SVGAGI, per germline (reference sequence). This CDR3 has 14 residues. The CDR3 reads CASSYPGIVDEQYF. The CDR3 DNA follows: TGTGCCAGCAGTTACCCGGGAATCGTTGACGAGCAGTACTTC.

The sample holds a few counts of this clone. The rearrangement links TRBV28 to TRBJ1-1; tentatively, D is TRBD1 (5 bases). Trimming stripped 0 bases from V and 1 base from J, with 12 bases between. The CDR3 sequence is 16 residues long. Germline lookup yields CDR1 MDHEN and CDR2 SYDVKM. The CDR3 region is CASSLWQGSGNTEAFF. CDR3 DNA: TGTGCCAGCAGTTTATGGCAGGGCAGTGGGAACACTGAAGCTTTCTTT. Looking up the rest from reference TRBV28 and TRBJ1-1 gives the full variable domain: DVKVTQSSRYLVKRTGEKVFLECVQDMDHENMFWYRQDPGLGLRLIYFSYDVKMKEKGDIPEGYSVSREKKERFSLILESASTNQTSMYLCASSLWQGSGNTEAFFGQGTRLTVV.